This T cell receptor beta chain comes out of a study of T cell repertoires in cytomegalovirus infection. Study information: CMV epitopes, recently identified HLA-C-restricted and well-studied HLA-B-restricted, were used.

Points on this clonotype: The antigen is not known.

TCRdb fed the reads into MiXCR, producing one record per CDR3 protein. The sample lists approximately 100,000 distinct CDR3 sequences; roughly 41% were seen once. Study results and limitations: Carriage of CMV together with the relevant HLA was identifiable through cumulative public TCR beta family frequency. The response measured ex vivo was dominated by TCR beta clonotypes (HLA-C-restricted and CMV-specific).

This CDR3 comprises 15 residues. V was pared by 0 bases and J by 6 bases, with 14 bases between. CDR1 is SNHLY and CDR2 is FYNNEI in the germline V gene. The chain joins TRBV2 to TRBJ1-2; D not resolved. This sequence was found in a human donor in good health (CMV status not recorded). Some clones in this sample may be carry-over from other donors' samples. The specimen was CD8+ T cells from cultured PBMCs, collected from culture after CMV antigen stimulation. The chain's CDR3 is CASSEASIISNGYTF. The CDR3 DNA reads TGTGCCAGCAGTGAAGCGTCGATTATATCAAATGGCTACACCTTC.